One sample yielded the 13 T cell receptor beta chains listed below, sequenced in a study of vaccination effects on CD4 cells after COVID-19. These receptors' targets are unknown. Viral peptide pool expansion of antigen-specific CD4+ T cells preceded sequencing in the ViraFEST assay. Isolating CD4+ T cells followed ten to eleven days of culture. People in the vaccine group had not been infected with SARS-CoV-2 before, and their nucleocapsid antibodies were negative. The table came from immunoSEQ multiplex PCR; TCRdb's copy has only in-frame clones and leaves some out. The table records about 24,000 clones, just under 75% of them present only once. The starting material was CD4+ T cells from PBMCs cultured with SARS-CoV-2 spike peptides, obtained before COVID-19 vaccination. These receptors all come from a human donor who received a COVID-19 vaccine.

V usage is TRBV5-6 and J usage is TRBJ1-4; 8 bases fit TRBD1. The CDR3 runs to 16 residues. Germline V gives CDR1 SGHDT, CDR2 YYEEEE. With 0 bases clipped from V and 2 bases from J, the junction kept 3 bases outside the gene matches. CDR3 nucleotide sequence: TGTGCCAGCAGCTTGGGGGCAGGGGGCACTAATGAAAAACTGTTTTTT. It codes for CASSLGAGGTNEKLFF.

The chain uses TRBV11-2 and TRBJ2-7; D ambiguous. Deletions cut 2 bases from V and 3 bases from J, with 14 bases between. Germline assignment: CDR1 SGHAT and CDR2 FQNNGV. The CDR3 has 15 amino acids. The CDR3 nucleotides are TGTGCCAGCAGCTTAAGTCTTTTCGTAGACTACGAGCAGTACTTC. Translating it yields CASSLSLFVDYEQYF.

The J gene is TRBJ1-1, the V gene TRBV30; no clear D. This CDR3 is 15 amino acids long. Germline V lookup: CDR1 GTSNPN, CDR2 SVGIG (reference sequence). Deletions cut 2 bases from V and 7 bases from J, with 20 bases between. CDR3 region: CAWSHQLFGKHEAFF. The CDR3, as DNA: TGTGCCTGGAGTCATCAACTATTCGGGAAACATGAAGCTTTCTTT.

This clone has more than one count but fewer than ten. The chain combines TRBV18 with TRBJ2-3; TRBD2 aligns across 14 bases. CDR1 is KGHSH, CDR2 LQKENI, per germline. J was trimmed by 3 bases and V by 5 bases; bases with no gene match: 7. This CDR3 has 17 amino acids. As DNA, the CDR3 is TGTGCCAGCTCATCCGGGACTAGCGGGAGCGGGACAGATACGCAGTATTTT. Residues: CASSSGTSGSGTDTQYF.

This rearrangement joins TRBV5-1 to TRBJ1-2; TRBD1 might be the D (5 bases). In germline, CDR1 is SGHRS, CDR2 YFSETQ. V lost 0 bases and J 5 bases, leaving 17 bases between the germline ends. The length of the CDR3 is 16 residues. The CDR3 is CASSLAGGEGRYGYTF. The CDR3 DNA is TGCGCCAGCAGCTTGGCCGGAGGGGAGGGGAGGTATGGCTACACCTTC.

The DNA for the CDR3 is TGCAGTGCTAGACCCCTAGATACGCAGTATTTT. Its translation is CSARPLDTQYF. The chain joins TRBV20-1 to TRBJ2-3, with D unresolved. This CDR3 spans 11 amino acids. Germline lookup yields CDR1 DFQATT and CDR2 SNEGSKA (reference sequence). The germline V and J ends were trimmed by 2 bases and 5 bases, with 5 bases remaining between them.

The chain's CDR3 is CASRELPLSTEAFF. DNA of the CDR3: TGTGCCAGCAGGGAGCTACCCCTAAGCACTGAAGCTTTCTTT. The chain employs TRBV6-5 and TRBJ1-1, with unresolved D. CDR3 length equals 14 residues. Deletions cut 6 bases from V and 4 bases from J, with 15 bases between. The V gene's germline CDR1 is MNHEY and CDR2 SVGAGI.

The CDR3 sequence is CASSQDSSGGSDTQYF. DNA of the CDR3: TGTGCCAGCAGCCAAGATAGTAGCGGGGGCTCAGATACGCAGTATTTT. V gene TRBV4-2 combines with J gene TRBJ2-3, with TRBD2 matching over 9 bases. This CDR3 has 16 residues. The germline gives CDR1 LGHNA, CDR2 YNFKEQ. V dropped 0 bases and J dropped 4; count of bases not matched to a gene: 5.

In this sample, this clone turned up a few times. This sequence joins TRBV2 and TRBJ2-2; no clear D. Trimming cost V 4 bases and J 3 bases, with 9 bases left between them. There are 14 residues in the CDR3. Germline CDR1 SNHLY, CDR2 FYNNEI. As DNA, the CDR3 is TGTGCCAGCAGTGTTGCAGGCCACACCGGGGAGCTGTTTTTT. It codes for CASSVAGHTGELFF.

In DNA form, the CDR3 reads TGTGCCAGCAGCCCGACACAGGGACCCATGAACACTGAAGCTTTCTTT. Amino acid sequence: CASSPTQGPMNTEAFF. The chain uses TRBV5-4 and TRBJ1-1; the D gene is possibly TRBD1 (6 bases). The V end lost 4 bases, the J end lost 0 bases, and 16 bases lay between the germline ends. Per the germline V gene, CDR1 is SGHNT and CDR2 is YYREEE (reference sequence). The CDR3 totals 16 residues.

In its sample, this clone was seen a few times. This chain joins TRBV9 and TRBJ2-1; D is ambiguous. V gave up 1 base and J gave up 11 bases, with 13 bases separating them. This CDR3 contains 13 residues. From germline, CDR1 is SGDLS and CDR2 YYNGEE. The CDR3: CASSVSFTDQQFF. Written as DNA, the CDR3 is TGTGCCAGCAGCGTAAGTTTCACAGACCAGCAGTTCTTC.

The V call is TRBV5-1, the J call TRBJ2-7, with D possibly being TRBD1 (5 bases). Trimming stripped 4 bases from V and 1 base from J, with 12 bases between. CDR3 length: 14 amino acids. CDR1 and CDR2 from the germline V gene are SGHRS and YFSETQ. CDR3 nucleotides: TGCGCCAGCAGCCCAGGACAAGCGTCCTACGAGCAGTACTTC. Residues: CASSPGQASYEQYF.

V gene TRBV5-1 combines with J gene TRBJ2-7; 8 nucleotides line up with TRBD2. V shed 4 bases, J shed 5 bases, and the junction held 11 bases outside the gene matches. The CDR3 totals 15 residues. From germline, CDR1 is SGHRS and CDR2 YFSETQ. The CDR3 nucleotides read TGCGCCAGCAGCCGATACCTCGGGGGGGGCGACGAGCAGTACTTC. Its translation: CASSRYLGGGDEQYF.